Described below is a single TCR beta chain sequence and its context. Antigen: not known. The PCR had 60 Vbeta and 13 Jbeta primers. Sequencing used immunoSEQ multiplex PCR; TCRdb keeps in-frame clones, though not all of them. There are 90,000 to 110,000 clones in the sample; about 13% occur only once, and about a sixth lies in the top ten. The data are from a study of cytomegalovirus exposure and HLA in healthy donors. Study at large: Sequencing of roughly 180 million T cells in an earlier analysis found 120 million or so unique TCR beta sequences. Study results and caveats: Analysis was carried out at a later point, and it linked a missense DCLRE1C variant to TCR beta V- and J-gene trimming. Donors belonging to an Asian-associated ancestry cluster reportedly showed fewer N-insertions in productive TCRs than the 666-donor mean, according to what a later analysis found.

CDR1 and CDR2 (germline): MGHRA, YSYEKL. CDR3 length: 13 amino acids. V was trimmed by 1 base and J by 6 bases, leaving 6 bases between them. The clonotype comes from a man in his forties or fifties in good health and CMV-seropositive. V is TRBV4-1 and J is TRBJ2-2, with a weak D call TRBD1 (5 bases). What was sequenced was PBMCs. This CDR3 reads CASSQGQSGELFF. The CDR3 DNA reads TGCGCCAGCAGCCAAGGACAGTCCGGGGAGCTGTTTTTT.